What follows describes a single T cell receptor beta chain. The target antigen is unknown. CDR1 MNHEY and CDR2 SVGEGT come from the germline V gene. The CDR3 has 13 residues. This entry belongs to a study of blood T cells in healthy people across ages. A second PCR, run for roughly 7 to 12 cycles, used a sample-barcoded 5' primer plus a J-beta primer mix. TCRdb passed the 5' RACE reads through MiXCR, listing each CDR3 protein once. This table holds 550,000 to 600,000 distinct CDR3 sequences, 25% to 30% found once. Study-level results: Reliance upon unsorted PBMCs precluded definitive naive versus antigen-experienced comparison. Correlation between TCR beta diversity and naive T cell percentage was strong.

This TCR was recovered from a woman in her sixties or seventies in good health. The J gene is TRBJ2-7, the V gene TRBV6-2 or TRBV6-3; D call uncertain. The DNA matches TRBJ2-1 better at its end, which makes the J call doubtful. Sequencing was done on a sample of blood. Written as DNA, the CDR3 is TGTGCCAGCAGCCCCCGGATCGAGAATGAGCAGTTCTTC. Translated, it gives CASSPRIENEQFF.